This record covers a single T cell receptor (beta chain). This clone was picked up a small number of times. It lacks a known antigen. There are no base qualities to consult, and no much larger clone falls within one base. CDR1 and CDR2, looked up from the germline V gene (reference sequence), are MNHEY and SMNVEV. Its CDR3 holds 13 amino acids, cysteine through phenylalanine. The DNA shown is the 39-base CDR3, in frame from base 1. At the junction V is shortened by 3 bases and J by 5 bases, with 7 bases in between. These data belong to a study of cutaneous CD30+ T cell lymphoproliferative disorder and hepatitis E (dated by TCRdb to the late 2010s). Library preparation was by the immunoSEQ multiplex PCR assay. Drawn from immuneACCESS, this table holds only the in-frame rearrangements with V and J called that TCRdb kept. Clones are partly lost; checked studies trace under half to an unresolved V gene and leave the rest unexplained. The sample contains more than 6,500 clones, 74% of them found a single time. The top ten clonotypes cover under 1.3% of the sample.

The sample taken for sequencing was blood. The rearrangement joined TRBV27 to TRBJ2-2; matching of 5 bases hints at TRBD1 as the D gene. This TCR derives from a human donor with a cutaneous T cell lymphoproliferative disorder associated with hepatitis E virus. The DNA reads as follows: TGTGCCAGCAGTTTTAGGGGTACCGGGGAGCTGTTTTTT. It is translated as CASSFRGTGELFF.